The 28 T cell receptor beta chains below come from one sample, sequenced in a study of cytotoxic CD8 clonotypes in ibrutinib-treated CLL. Sequencing was performed with immunoSEQ multiplex PCR; in TCRdb, only in-frame clones are kept and a portion is missing. The sample has 150,000 or so clones, 75% to 80% seen once. Sample: PBMCs, taken after 24 months of ibrutinib treatment. These receptors all come from a human donor with chronic lymphocytic leukemia.

This clone has more than one count but fewer than ten. The chain employs TRBV5-1 and TRBJ2-1, with TRBD1 as a possible D gene (6 bases). Germline V gene lookup returns CDR1 SGHRS and CDR2 YFSETQ. V shed 1 base and J shed 6 bases, with 14 bases lying between them. The length of the CDR3 is 15 residues. In nucleotides, the CDR3 is TGCGCCAGCAGCTTGTCCGCGACAGGCCCCAATGAGCAGTTCTTC. Amino acid sequence: CASSLSATGPNEQFF.

This chain joins TRBV13 and TRBJ1-1; D remains unclear. The CDR3 loop spans 14 amino acids. The germline CDR1 and CDR2 sequences are PRHDT and FYEKMQ (reference sequence). V was shortened by 1 base and J by 1 base, with 7 bases between the two germline ends. The CDR3 protein is CASSLEAGNTEAFF. CDR3 DNA: TGTGCCAGCAGCTTAGAGGCAGGGAACACTGAAGCTTTCTTT.

The J gene is TRBJ2-5, the V gene TRBV7-3; a possible D gene is TRBD2 (6 bases). V was cut by 2 bases and J by 1 base, with 20 bases left in between. The CDR3 is 18 residues long. In germline, CDR1 is SGHTA, CDR2 FQGTGA. CDR3 bases: TGTGCCAGCAGCTTAGACGGGCGGGGCCACGACGGCCAAGAGACCCAGTACTTC. Encoded protein: CASSLDGRGHDGQETQYF.

V is TRBV11-3 and J is TRBJ2-5; possibly TRBD1 for D (6 bases). Germline CDR1 is SGHNT and CDR2 is YENEEA. V was pared by 5 bases and J by 6 bases, with 13 bases between. The CDR3 runs 13 residues. CDR3 protein: CASSPGERKTQYF. The CDR3 DNA reads as TGTGCCAGCAGCCCAGGGGAGAGGAAGACCCAGTACTTC.

This clone has ten or more counts. V and J are TRBV7-3 and TRBJ2-3, with TRBD2 matching over 7 bases. The CDR3 contains 15 residues. With 2 bases clipped from V and 6 bases from J, the junction kept 8 bases outside the gene matches. CDR1 and CDR2 from the germline V gene are SGHTA and FQGTGA. Here the CDR3 reads CASSLRGGSGDTQYF. In DNA, the CDR3 is TGTGCCAGCAGCTTACGGGGCGGGAGTGGGGATACGCAGTATTTT. The variable domain in full, with the rest retrieved from reference TRBV7-3 and TRBJ2-3, is GAGVSQTPSNKVTEKGKYVELRCDPISGHTALYWYRQSLGQGPEFLIYFQGTGAADDSGLPNDRFFAVRPEGSVSTLKIQRTERGDSAVYLCASSLRGGSGDTQYFGPGTRLTVL.

The chain couples TRBV4-1 to TRBJ2-7; tentatively, D is TRBD1 (6 bases). Trimming removed 0 bases from V and 8 bases from J, with 29 bases in between. Germline CDR1 is MGHRA and CDR2 is YSYEKL. The CDR3 sequence is 19 residues long. The CDR3 DNA sequence: TGCGCCAGCAGCCAAGATGTTGGGACACAGGGTATCCCCCTTACGAAGCAGTACTTC. Translated, it gives CASSQDVGTQGIPLTKQYF.

This chain links TRBV19 with TRBJ2-7; D call uncertain. Trimming cost V 8 bases and J 2 bases, with 10 bases left between them. This CDR3 region has 12 residues. Looked up from germline, CDR1 is LNHDA and CDR2 is SQIVND (reference sequence). DNA of the CDR3: TGTGCCAGTCGGTCGGCGGCCTACGAGCAGTACTTC. Translating gives CASRSAAYEQYF.

Here the CDR3 reads CASSSGSVETQYF. The CDR3 nucleotides read TGTGCCAGCAGTTCGGGGAGTGTGGAGACCCAGTACTTC. The chain couples TRBV28 to TRBJ2-5, with D possibly being TRBD2 (5 bases). Trimming stripped 4 bases from V and 5 bases from J, with 11 bases between. Germline-derived CDR1 and CDR2 are MDHEN and SYDVKM. The CDR3 is 13 amino acids. Complete variable domain (other parts from reference TRBV28 and TRBJ2-5): DVKVTQSSRYLVKRTGEKVFLECVQDMDHENMFWYRQDPGLGLRLIYFSYDVKMKEKGDIPEGYSVSREKKERFSLILESASTNQTSMYLCASSSGSVETQYFGPGTRLLVL.

This chain links TRBV5-6 with TRBJ1-5; a possible D gene is TRBD1 (6 bases). The germline V gene encodes CDR1 SGHDT and CDR2 YYEEEE. V was trimmed by 0 bases and J by 3 bases, leaving 16 bases between them. The CDR3 loop spans 17 amino acids. CDR3: CASSLGPRGGLNQPQHF. DNA for the CDR3: TGTGCCAGCAGCTTGGGGCCCCGCGGGGGGCTCAATCAGCCCCAGCATTTT.

The genes are TRBV5-1 and TRBJ2-7, with TRBD2 matching over 7 bases. Germline trimming cut 4 bases from V and 1 base from J; bases unmatched to any gene: 8. The CDR3 extends over 15 amino acids. Germline V gene lookup returns CDR1 SGHRS and CDR2 YFSETQ. CDR3 sequence: CASSSLSGGSYEQYF. CDR3 DNA sequence: TGCGCCAGCAGCAGCCTTTCGGGAGGATCCTACGAGCAGTACTTC.

The chain uses TRBV5-1 and TRBJ2-6; 7 bases fit TRBD2. V lost 4 bases, J lost 0 bases, and 16 bases stayed unmatched. CDR1 SGHRS and CDR2 YFSETQ come from the germline V gene. This CDR3 contains 20 residues. Here the CDR3 reads CASSPNPRVAGTSGANVLTF. DNA for the CDR3: TGCGCCAGCAGCCCCAACCCGAGGGTAGCGGGTACCTCTGGGGCCAACGTCCTGACTTTC.

The chain employs TRBV28 and TRBJ2-3, with TRBD2 matching 11 bases. Trimming cost V 7 bases and J 5 bases; bases outside gene matches: 14. Germline V gene sequence: CDR1 MDHEN, CDR2 SYDVKM. This CDR3 is built from 17 residues. The CDR3 sequence is CASTRGPGLAELDTQYF. The CDR3 DNA reads TGTGCCAGCACCCGGGGGCCGGGACTAGCGGAATTAGATACGCAGTATTTT.

The chain carries TRBV28 and TRBJ2-2, with D perhaps matching TRBD2 (5 bases). Germline CDR1 reads MDHEN; CDR2 reads SYDVKM. Trimming pared 6 bases from V and 2 bases from J, leaving 13 bases between. There are 15 residues in the CDR3. The CDR3 DNA follows: TGTGCCAGCAGGTCGGGGAGCGAAAACACCGGGGAGCTGTTTTTT. It translates to CASRSGSENTGELFF.

The J gene is TRBJ1-4, the V gene TRBV6-5; D may be TRBD1 (6 bases). There are 13 residues in the CDR3. Germline CDR1 MNHEY, CDR2 SVGAGI. The ends were cut back, 2 bases at V and 7 bases at J, with 8 bases in the middle. DNA of the CDR3: TGTGCCAGCAGTTACAGGGGGGGTGAAAAACTGTTTTTT. Its translation: CASSYRGGEKLFF.

For the CDR3, the DNA is TGTGCCAGCAGCTTACGGGACCTTAAAGGATACACCTTC. Protein sequence: CASSLRDLKGYTF. The J gene is TRBJ1-2, the V gene TRBV7-9; the D gene is possibly TRBD1 (5 bases). The germline CDR1 and CDR2 sequences are SEHNR and FQNEAQ (reference sequence). The CDR3 spans 13 residues. V was clipped by 2 bases and J by 11 bases, with 15 bases between them.

Points on this clone: Different DNA sequences within this sample yield the same CDR3. The J gene is TRBJ2-5, the V gene TRBV18; TRBD2 matches at 7 bases. V was clipped by 3 bases and J by 1 base; unmatched bases: 2. The CDR3 has 14 amino acids. CDR1 and CDR2 (germline): KGHSH, LQKENI. The CDR3 DNA sequence: TGTGCCAGCTCACCGGGGGGGGTCCAAGAGACCCAGTACTTC. Protein product: CASSPGGVQETQYF.

The rearrangement joins TRBV9 to TRBJ1-5; D gene unclear. Germline CDR1 and CDR2: SGDLS and YYNGEE. The CDR3 runs 14 residues. Trimming took 0 bases from V and 5 from J, leaving 9 bases between them. CDR3 residues: CASSVGRADQPQHF. The CDR3 DNA is TGTGCCAGCAGCGTAGGAAGGGCCGATCAGCCCCAGCATTTT.

The chain recombines TRBV27 with TRBJ1-6; TRBD1 matches at 9 bases. Germline-derived CDR1 and CDR2 are MNHEY and SMNVEV (reference sequence). Trimming at V came to 5 bases and at J to 9 bases, leaving 5 bases not matched to a gene. This CDR3 spans 14 amino acids. The DNA for the CDR3 is TGTGCCAGCAGTGGGGGACAGGGAGGTTCACCCCTCCACTTT. Encoded protein: CASSGGQGGSPLHF.

The V call is TRBV18, the J call TRBJ1-2; tentative D call: TRBD1 (6 bases). Germline loops: CDR1 KGHSH, CDR2 LQKENI. V shed 3 bases and J shed 5 bases, with 13 bases lying between them. The CDR3 is 14 residues long. The CDR3 coding sequence is TGTGCCAGCTCACCTTCAGGGGAACCGTATGGCTACACCTTC. Its protein product is CASSPSGEPYGYTF.

This clone was found a few times. The gene calls are TRBV4-2 and TRBJ2-7; 7 bases are a match to TRBD2. Germline loops: CDR1 LGHNA, CDR2 YNFKEQ. The J segment lost 0 bases and the V segment lost 2 bases, leaving 7 bases of the junction unmatched. The CDR3 covers 16 residues. Here the CDR3 reads CASSQWGSGGSYEQYF. In DNA, the CDR3 is TGTGCCAGCAGCCAATGGGGGTCGGGGGGCTCCTACGAGCAGTACTTC.

This chain connects TRBV10-2 to TRBJ1-6; TRBD1 is a possible D gene (5 bases). The CDR3 is 15 residues long. V dropped 1 base and J dropped 4 bases, with 8 bases sitting between them. CDR1 is WSHSY and CDR2 is SAAADI in the germline V gene. As DNA, the CDR3 is TGCGCCAGCAGTGAGTGGGGACCTTATAATTCACCCCTCCACTTT. It codes for CASSEWGPYNSPLHF.

Only a few counts were recorded for this clone. The V and J genes are TRBV10-3 and TRBJ2-7, with TRBD2 matching 12 bases. Germline CDR1 is ENHRY and CDR2 is SYGVKD. Trimming at V came to 10 bases and at J to 3 bases, leaving 7 bases not matched to a gene. The length of the CDR3 is 14 residues. The DNA for the CDR3 is TGTGCCACCCGACTAGCGGGGGAACACTACGAGCAGTACTTC. Protein sequence: CATRLAGEHYEQYF.

V and J are TRBV28 and TRBJ2-3; 12 bases align to TRBD1. The CDR3 runs to 16 residues. Germline V gene lookup returns CDR1 MDHEN and CDR2 SYDVKM. J gave up 6 bases and V 2 bases, and 6 bases lay outside the gene matches. The CDR3 protein is CASSLMGTGGLDTQYF. CDR3 sequence (DNA): TGTGCCAGCAGTTTAATGGGGACAGGGGGCTTGGATACGCAGTATTTT.

This clone was counted between two and nine times. This chain connects TRBV2 to TRBJ2-7; TRBD1 aligns across 9 bases. The CDR3 is 15 residues long. From germline, CDR1 is SNHLY and CDR2 FYNNEI. With 6 bases clipped from V and 4 bases from J, the junction kept 10 bases outside the gene matches. The CDR3 protein is CASRAGQGITYEQYF. The CDR3 DNA sequence: TGTGCCAGCAGAGCCGGACAGGGGATTACATACGAGCAGTACTTC. Filled out from reference TRBV2 and TRBJ2-7, the complete variable domain reads EPEVTQTPSHQVTQMGQEVILRCVPISNHLYFYWYRQILGQKVEFLVSFYNNEISEKSEIFDDQFSVERPDGSNFTLKIRSTKLEDSAMYFCASRAGQGITYEQYFGPGTRLTVT.

This sequence joins TRBV5-1 and TRBJ2-2, with TRBD1 matching over 7 bases. The J segment lost 0 bases and the V segment lost 6 bases, leaving 5 bases of the junction unmatched. Germline V gives CDR1 SGHRS, CDR2 YFSETQ. The CDR3 loop spans 15 amino acids. This CDR3 is CASTHRGANTGELFF. CDR3 nucleotides: TGCGCCAGCACCCACAGGGGCGCGAACACCGGGGAGCTGTTTTTT.

The chain joins TRBV6-6 to TRBJ1-1, with unresolved D. The length of the CDR3 is 14 residues. V was clipped by 8 bases and J by 4 bases, with 17 bases between them. From germline, CDR1 is MNHNY and CDR2 SVGAGI (reference sequence). This CDR3 reads CASRRSQSATEAFF. In nucleotides, the CDR3 is TGTGCCAGCCGTAGATCCCAATCGGCCACTGAAGCTTTCTTT.

The rearrangement joins TRBV18 to TRBJ1-3, with 8 bases that match TRBD1. V lost 3 bases, J lost 0 bases, and 4 bases stayed unmatched. CDR1 and CDR2 from the germline V gene are KGHSH and LQKENI. The CDR3 totals 16 residues. The CDR3 loop reads CASSPGTGDSGNTIYF. For the CDR3, the DNA is TGTGCCAGCTCACCTGGGACAGGCGACTCTGGAAACACCATATATTTT.

The J gene is TRBJ1-4, the V gene TRBV7-9; 12 nucleotides align to TRBD1. The CDR3 is 15 amino acids. The ends lost 10 bases at V and 7 bases at J; junction bases unmatched: 10. The germline CDR1 and CDR2 sequences are SEHNR and FQNEAQ (reference sequence). DNA for the CDR3: TGTGCCACAGGGACAGGGGGCCGCAGGGGTGAAAAACTGTTTTTT. It is translated as CATGTGGRRGEKLFF. Full variable domain (remainder filled in from reference TRBV7-9 and TRBJ1-4): DTGVSQNPRHKITKRGQNVTFRCDPISEHNRLYWYRQTLGQGPEFLTYFQNEAQLEKSRLLSDRFSAERPKGSFSTLEIQRTEQGDSAMYLCATGTGGRRGEKLFFGSGTQLSVL.